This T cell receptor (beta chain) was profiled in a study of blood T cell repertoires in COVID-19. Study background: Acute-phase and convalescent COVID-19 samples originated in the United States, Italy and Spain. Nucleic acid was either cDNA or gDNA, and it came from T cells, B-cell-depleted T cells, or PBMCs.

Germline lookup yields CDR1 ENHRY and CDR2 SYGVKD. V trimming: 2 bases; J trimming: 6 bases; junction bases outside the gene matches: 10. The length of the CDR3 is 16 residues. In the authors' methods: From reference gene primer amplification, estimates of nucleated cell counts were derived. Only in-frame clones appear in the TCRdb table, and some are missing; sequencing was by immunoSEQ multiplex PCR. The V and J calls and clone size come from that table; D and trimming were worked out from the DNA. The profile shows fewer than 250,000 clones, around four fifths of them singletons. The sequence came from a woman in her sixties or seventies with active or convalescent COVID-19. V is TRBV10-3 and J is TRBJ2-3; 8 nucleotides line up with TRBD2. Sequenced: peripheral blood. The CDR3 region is CAISERRTSGMDTQYF. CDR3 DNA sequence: TGTGCCATCAGTGAGCGTCGTACTAGCGGTATGGATACGCAGTATTTT.